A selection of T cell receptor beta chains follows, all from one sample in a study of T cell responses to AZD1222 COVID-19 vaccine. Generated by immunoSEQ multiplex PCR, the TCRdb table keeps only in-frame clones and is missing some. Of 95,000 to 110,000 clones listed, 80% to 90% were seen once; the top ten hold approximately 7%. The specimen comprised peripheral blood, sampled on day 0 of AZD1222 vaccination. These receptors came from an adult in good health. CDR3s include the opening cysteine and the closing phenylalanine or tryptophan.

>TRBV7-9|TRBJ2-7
CASSVPDSYEQYF
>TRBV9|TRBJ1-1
CASSVAGNTEAFF
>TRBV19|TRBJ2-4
CASSRLARGLAKNIQYF
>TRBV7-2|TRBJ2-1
CASSVGGRISYNEQFF
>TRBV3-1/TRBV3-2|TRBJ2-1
CASSHLADNEQFF
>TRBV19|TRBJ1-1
CASSIDQPGQLYNTEAFF
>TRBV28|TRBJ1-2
CASSSLYGYTF
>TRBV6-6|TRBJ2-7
CASSSTSGNSYEQYF
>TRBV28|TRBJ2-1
CASLRGWSAEKFF
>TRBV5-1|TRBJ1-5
CASSQDGYSNQPQHF
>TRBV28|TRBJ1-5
CASSTGTGIFGPQHF
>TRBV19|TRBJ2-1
CASSRARRESSYNEQFF
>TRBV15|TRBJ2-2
CATSRVDGRARTGELFF
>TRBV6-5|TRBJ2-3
CASSPSDRADTQYF
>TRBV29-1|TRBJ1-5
CSVKLGGQHSNQPQHF
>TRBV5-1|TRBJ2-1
CASSPGTSGALREQFF
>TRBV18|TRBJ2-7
CASSPGGEQYF
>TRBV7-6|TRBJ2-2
CASSRPGTITGELFF
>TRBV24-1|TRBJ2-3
CATSMGQVNSDTQYF
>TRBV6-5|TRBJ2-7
CASRSPYEQYF
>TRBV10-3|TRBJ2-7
CAITHSGSYEQYF
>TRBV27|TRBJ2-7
CASSLSAGGSEQYF
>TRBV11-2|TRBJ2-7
CASSLGYGSKSREYF
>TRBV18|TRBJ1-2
CASSLDSNYGYTF